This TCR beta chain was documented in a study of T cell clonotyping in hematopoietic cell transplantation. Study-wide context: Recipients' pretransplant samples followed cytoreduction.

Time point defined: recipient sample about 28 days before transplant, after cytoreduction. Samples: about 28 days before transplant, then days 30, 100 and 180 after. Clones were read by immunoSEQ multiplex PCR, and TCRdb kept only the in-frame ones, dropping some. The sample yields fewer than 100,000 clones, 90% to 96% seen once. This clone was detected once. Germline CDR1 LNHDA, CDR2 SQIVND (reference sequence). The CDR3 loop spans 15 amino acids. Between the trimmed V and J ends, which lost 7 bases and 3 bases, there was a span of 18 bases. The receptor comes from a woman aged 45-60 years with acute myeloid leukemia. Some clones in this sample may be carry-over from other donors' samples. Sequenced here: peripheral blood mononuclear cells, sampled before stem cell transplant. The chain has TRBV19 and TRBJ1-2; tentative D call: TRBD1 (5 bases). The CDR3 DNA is TGTGCCAGTACCAACCCGTCGGGACGGCACTATGGCTACACCTTC. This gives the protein CASTNPSGRHYGYTF.